This is a list of T cell receptor beta chains from one sample in a study of shared clonotypes between healthy human individuals. Sequencing used immunoSEQ multiplex PCR; TCRdb keeps in-frame clones, though not all of them. The sample lists approximately 2.4 million clones, approximately 94% seen once, with around 0.13% in the top ten. The sample taken for sequencing was naive CD4+ T cells sorted from blood. These TCRs come from a man between 18 and 29 years old in good health. CDR3s include the opening cysteine and the closing phenylalanine or tryptophan. A D gene is named only where the DNA matches it firmly. Expanded clones are given a class, and other clones once, few, many or no size at all.

d_call,clone_size,j_call,v_call,cdr3_nt,cdr3_aa
NA,NA,TRBJ2-2,TRBV6-5,TGTGCCAGCAGTTACTTTTCAGTGGTCGGGGAGCTGTTTTTT,CASSYFSVVGELFF
NA,once,TRBJ2-6,TRBV10-2,TGCGCCAGCAGTGAGGTCTGGGGGAGAGCTGGGGCCAACGTCCTGACTTTC,CASSEVWGRAGANVLTF
NA,NA,TRBJ2-1,TRBV6-5,TGTGCCAGCAGCAGGGGATCGGGGGATTACAATGAGCAGTTCTTC,CASSRGSGDYNEQFF
NA,NA,TRBJ1-5,TRBV27,TGTGCCAGCAGTTTCGCAGGGAGACAGCCCCAGCATTTT,CASSFAGRQPQHF
NA,few,TRBJ1-2,TRBV6-1,TGTGCCAGCAGTGAAGCAGGGACCTATGGCTACACCTTC,CASSEAGTYGYTF
TRBD1,NA,TRBJ1-1,TRBV10-3,TGTGCCATCAGCGCCACAGGGGAAAGCGCTGAAGCTTTCTTT,CAISATGESAEAFF
TRBD1,NA,TRBJ1-1,TRBV30,TGTGCCTGGAGTTCCGCAGGGGGCACTGAAGCTTTCTTT,CAWSSAGGTEAFF
NA,NA,TRBJ2-1,TRBV12-5,TGTGCTAGTGGTCGAGGGGGGAATGAGCAGTTCTTC,CASGRGGNEQFF
NA,NA,TRBJ1-2,TRBV7-2,TGTGCCAGCAGGAACTATGGCTACACCTTC,CASRNYGYTF
NA,NA,TRBJ1-1,TRBV11-2,TGTGCCAGCAGCTTAGCACTGGGGAACACTGAAGCTTTCTTT,CASSLALGNTEAFF
TRBD1,NA,TRBJ2-5,TRBV5-4,TGTGCCAGCAGCTCCCGACAGGGGGAGGTGGAGACCCAGTACTTC,CASSSRQGEVETQYF
NA,NA,TRBJ1-6,TRBV18,TGTGCCAGCTCACCTTCAGAAATCCTGGGGGATCCCCTCCACTTT,CASSPSEILGDPLHF
NA,NA,TRBJ2-5,TRBV30,TGTGCCTGGAGTGCCCGCGGGTGGTACCAAGAGACCCAGTACTTC,CAWSARGWYQETQYF
NA,NA,TRBJ2-5,TRBV6-5,TGTGCCAGCAGTTACCAGGCACCCTATCAAGAGACCCAGTACTTC,CASSYQAPYQETQYF
NA,NA,TRBJ2-1,TRBV12-5,TGTGCTAGTGCCGAAGGGGGGAATGAGCAGTTCTTC,CASAEGGNEQFF
NA,NA,TRBJ2-1,TRBV19,TGTGCCAGTAGTATTCCCGGGCAGGGGAACGAGCAGTTCTTC,CASSIPGQGNEQFF
TRBD1,NA,TRBJ2-5,TRBV6-1,TGTGCCAGTACTAACGGGGACAGGCGGGAGACCCAGTACTTC,CASTNGDRRETQYF